The clone carrying this TCR beta chain was picked up a small number of times. The antigen remains undetermined. These data are taken from a study of regulatory T cells in long-lasting Graves disease. Study-level findings and limits: Favored gene segments in persistent disease were TRBV28, TRBJ1-2 and TRBJ2-5.

The time point was: newly diagnosed GD, antithyroid drugs for less than 3 months. PBMC RNA was the source of the TCR library. Construction of the TCR beta libraries employed iRepertoire HTBI primers in conjunction with Arm-PCR of CDR3 regions. TCRdb passed the multiplex PCR reads through MiXCR, listing each CDR3 protein once. The table has 400,000 to 450,000 distinct CDR3 sequences, about 16% seen once. With V trimmed by 2 bases and J by 8 bases, 8 bases remained unmatched. Germline CDR1 reads LNHDA; CDR2 reads SQIVND (reference sequence). The CDR3 loop spans 16 amino acids. The sample was also linked to a second study, of T cells in Graves' hyperthyroidism and ophthalmopathy.

The source of this sequence is a woman aged 25 to 39 with Graves disease. The V call is TRBV19, the J call TRBJ2-1; 11 nucleotides align to TRBD2. Sample: peripheral blood mononuclear cells (PBMCs), taken at new diagnosis, from a patient treated with antithyroid drugs. CDR3: CASSILETSGKDEQFF. The CDR3 DNA reads TGTGCCAGTAGTATATTAGAGACTAGCGGGAAGGATGAGCAGTTCTTC.